This T cell receptor (beta chain) was found in a study of T-cell memory formation after mild COVID-19. As for the study in general: Clusters of TCRs were largely donor specific.

TCRdb fed the 5' RACE reads into MiXCR, producing one record per CDR3 protein. The sample holds about 110,000 distinct CDR3 sequences, about 17% seen once. Germline assignment: CDR1 LNHNV and CDR2 YYDKDF (reference sequence). The CDR3 totals 17 residues. V gave up 5 bases and J gave up 4 bases; unmatched junction bases: 16. This clonotype came up a few times. The sequence came from an adult woman who had mild COVID-19 (a few samples of this study predate the infection). Cell type and time point are not known. Sequenced sample: PBMCs or a T cell subset sorted from them (not recorded which). The chain joins TRBV15 to TRBJ2-7; the match to TRBD2 covers 8 bases. CDR3 bases: TGTGCCACCAGCGGGACGAGAAACGGGACTAGTTGGTACGAGCAGTACTTC. It yields the protein CATSGTRNGTSWYEQYF.